The TCR beta chain under discussion was sequenced for a study of lymphopenia after photon versus proton radiotherapy. Study results and limitations: Photon-treated patients lost naive T cells and TCR diversity; proton-treated stayed stable.

Method: immunoSEQ multiplex PCR; TCRdb's copy keeps in-frame clones and lacks some. The sample includes approximately 50,000 clones, around 88% of them seen just once. Turning to this clone: Its antigen is as yet unknown.

Per germline, CDR1 SGHRS and CDR2 YFSETQ. The ends were cut back, 4 bases at V and 4 bases at J, with 11 bases in the middle. This CDR3 contains 14 residues. The chain employs TRBV5-1 and TRBJ1-4, with a possible D match to TRBD1 (5 bases). The TCR sequence derives from a man aged 50-60 years with gastric cancer. The specimen was peripheral blood, collected from a patient treated with photon-based radiotherapy. The CDR3: CASSPLTDNEKLFF. The CDR3 coding sequence is TGCGCCAGCAGCCCCTTGACAGATAATGAAAAACTGTTTTTT.